This TCR beta chain was observed in a study of cytomegalovirus exposure and HLA in healthy donors. With 60 Vbeta and 13 Jbeta primers, the PCR was carried out. Profiled with immunoSEQ multiplex PCR; TCRdb holds only in-frame clones, not every one. Found here are 110,000 to 150,000 clones, roughly three quarters of them singletons; the top ten hold roughly 4.7%. CDR1 is MDHEN, CDR2 SYDVKM, per germline. V lost 4 bases, J lost 3 bases, and 8 bases stayed unmatched. The CDR3 contains 15 residues. The material sequenced was PBMCs. The chain carries TRBV28 and TRBJ2-7; 8 nucleotides agree with TRBD1. This receptor was taken from a man in his 60s in good health and CMV-seronegative. The CDR3 protein is CASSSPTGAIYEQYF. CDR3 DNA: TGTGCCAGCAGTTCCCCGACAGGGGCTATCTACGAGCAGTACTTC.